This T cell receptor beta chain was profiled in a study of blood T cell repertoires in COVID-19. Per the authors' pipeline: Estimation of nucleated cell counts relied on the amplification of reference gene primers. Produced via immunoSEQ multiplex PCR; TCRdb's table is partial and in-frame only. V, J and clone size are taken as reported in that table, and D and trimming were inferred from the DNA itself. The sample holds more than 200,000 clones; about 85% are singletons and the top ten take about 1.7%. V lost 5 bases, J lost 7 bases, and 9 bases lay in between. The CDR3 runs 12 residues. The germline V gene encodes CDR1 SGHTA and CDR2 FQGNSA.

Sample: peripheral blood. The chain links TRBV7-2 to TRBJ1-5; perhaps TRBD1 as D (5 bases). The clonotype originates from a man in his 70s with acute or convalescent COVID-19. The CDR3 nucleotides read TGTGCCAGCAGCCCGGGGGGACAGCCCCAGCATTTT. Its translation is CASSPGGQPQHF.